Listed here are 13 T cell receptor beta chains from one sample, sequenced in a study of OX40 agonist ivuxolimab in advanced cancers. Here immunoSEQ multiplex PCR was the method, and the copy in TCRdb shows in-frame clones only, minus some. The top ten clones hold approximately 0.36% of a sample with tens of thousands of clones, 85% to 90% of them seen once. The sequenced sample was CD4+ or CD8+ T cells sorted from blood, obtained in a trial of the OX40 agonist ivuxolimab. The receptors were gathered from an adult with an advanced solid tumor such as melanoma, head and neck, liver or kidney cancer.

CDR3 coding DNA: TGTGCCAGCAGCCCAATGACAGATACGCAGTATTTT. Its translation: CASSPMTDTQYF. The rearrangement uses TRBV9 and TRBJ2-3; D unclear. From germline, CDR1 is SGDLS and CDR2 YYNGEE. With 4 bases removed from V and 3 bases from J, the gap between germline ends came to 6 bases. This CDR3 comprises 12 residues.

The CDR3 loop is CASRPGLASTDTQYF. In DNA form, the CDR3 reads TGTGCCAGCAGGCCGGGACTAGCAAGCACAGATACGCAGTATTTT. The chain has TRBV7-3 and TRBJ2-3, with 9 bases aligning to TRBD2. Per the germline V gene, CDR1 is SGHTA and CDR2 is FQGTGA. The CDR3 loop spans 15 amino acids. J gave up 0 bases and V 6 bases, and 4 bases lay outside the gene matches.

V is TRBV5-1 and J is TRBJ1-4; 7 bases are shared with TRBD1. The CDR3 totals 17 residues. Germline V lookup: CDR1 SGHRS, CDR2 YFSETQ. The V and J ends lost 0 bases and 6 bases, in that order; junction bases with no gene match: 11. CDR3 residues: CASSLGGVTGQDEKLFF. The CDR3 DNA follows: TGCGCCAGCAGCTTGGGAGGGGTGACAGGGCAAGATGAAAAACTGTTTTTT.

The V call is TRBV9, the J call TRBJ2-2; D remains ambiguous. V was pared by 0 bases and J by 0 bases, with 6 bases between. Germline loops: CDR1 SGDLS, CDR2 YYNGEE. CDR3 length equals 15 residues. Written as DNA, the CDR3 is TGTGCCAGCAGCGTAGGTGGGACGAACACCGGGGAGCTGTTTTTT. Its translation: CASSVGGTNTGELFF.

V gene TRBV5-1 combines with J gene TRBJ2-1; D may match TRBD1 or TRBD2 (5 bases each). CDR3 size: 15 residues. Germline V CDR1 and CDR2: SGHRS, YFSETQ. V lost 3 bases, J lost 0 bases, and 10 bases lay in between. In DNA, the CDR3 is TGCGCCAGCAGCTCGGGGACGAGCTCCTACAATGAGCAGTTCTTC. This translates into CASSSGTSSYNEQFF.

The V and J genes are TRBV4-3 and TRBJ1-5; D is ambiguous. Deletions cut 3 bases from V and 2 bases from J, with 11 bases between. The CDR3 contains 15 residues. Germline V gives CDR1 LGHNA, CDR2 YSLEER. For the CDR3, the DNA is TGCGCCAGCAGCCATATATATGGCGGCAATCAGCCCCAGCATTTT. Translation: CASSHIYGGNQPQHF.

This chain links TRBV19 with TRBJ2-1; D may be TRBD2 (6 bases). Germline loops: CDR1 LNHDA, CDR2 SQIVND (reference sequence). With 7 bases removed from V and 4 bases from J, the gap between germline ends came to 14 bases. The length of the CDR3 is 14 residues. Here the CDR3 DNA reads TGTGCCAGTAAACTCGGGAGCGGGTACAATGAGCAGTTCTTC. Its protein product is CASKLGSGYNEQFF.

This clone was counted a single time. This chain uses TRBV5-1 with TRBJ1-1; TRBD1 might be the D (5 bases). Trimming took 4 bases from V and 2 from J, leaving 12 bases between them. Germline V gives CDR1 SGHRS, CDR2 YFSETQ. This CDR3 region has 14 residues. CDR3 sequence: CASSDGTANTEAFF. DNA of the CDR3: TGCGCCAGCAGCGACGGGACTGCAAACACTGAAGCTTTCTTT.

This clone came up a few times. The CDR3 protein is CASSSGGGLPKETQYF. The DNA for the CDR3 is TGTGCCAGCAGCTCGGGGGGCGGGTTACCAAAAGAGACCCAGTACTTC. The V call is TRBV5-4, the J call TRBJ2-5; a possible D gene is TRBD2 (7 bases). This CDR3 has 16 residues. Looked up from germline, CDR1 is SGHNT and CDR2 is YYREEE (reference sequence). Between the trimmed V and J ends, which lost 3 bases and 3 bases, there was a span of 18 bases.

V gene TRBV2 combines with J gene TRBJ1-5; D call uncertain. The CDR3 has 13 residues. Germline V gene sequence: CDR1 SNHLY, CDR2 FYNNEI. The CDR3 reads CGSGYSTAQPQHF. The DNA of the CDR3 is TGTGGTAGCGGGTATTCGACGGCCCAGCCCCAGCATTTT.

V usage is TRBV5-1 and J usage is TRBJ1-4; D is unclear. CDR1 and CDR2 (germline): SGHRS, YFSETQ. The V gene lost 0 bases and the J gene lost 7 bases, with 7 bases spanning the gap. CDR3 length equals 13 residues. CDR3 in amino acids: CASSLERSEKLFF. For the CDR3, the DNA is TGCGCCAGCAGCTTGGAAAGATCTGAAAAACTGTTTTTT. Full variable domain (rest looked up from reference TRBV5-1 and TRBJ1-4): KAGVTQTPRYLIKTRGQQVTLSCSPISGHRSVSWYQQTPGQGLQFLFEYFSETQRNKGNFPGRFSGRQFSNSRSEMNVSTLELGDSALYLCASSLERSEKLFFGSGTQLSVL.

This chain joins TRBV29-1 and TRBJ1-2; D unclear. CDR1 is SQVTM, CDR2 ANQGSEA, per germline. Between the trimmed V and J ends, which lost 2 bases and 6 bases, there was a span of 10 bases. The CDR3 is made up of 12 amino acids. CDR3 residues: CSVERSRDGYTF. The CDR3 nucleotides are TGCAGCGTTGAACGGAGCAGAGATGGCTACACCTTC.

V gene TRBV11-2 combines with J gene TRBJ2-7; possibly TRBD1 for D (5 bases). The CDR3 has 15 residues. CDR1 is SGHAT, CDR2 FQNNGV, per germline. V was pared by 5 bases and J by 3 bases, with 17 bases between. The CDR3 DNA is TGTGCCAGCAGCGAAGGGGCCACTTATGACTACGAGCAGTACTTC. This codes for CASSEGATYDYEQYF.